These 8 T cell receptor beta chains originate from one sample sequenced in a study of radiation and T cells in renal cell carcinoma. Time point denoted: blood 2 weeks post-SBRT. Stated treatment: 15 Gy SBRT to primary tumor, nephrectomy 4 weeks later. TCRdb's table, derived via immunoSEQ multiplex PCR, lists solely in-frame clones and lacks some. The sample lists some 130,000 clones; around 90% were seen once. The specimen comprised blood, sampled from a patient whose treatment included radiotherapy and nephrectomy. The receptors here all came from a woman aged 70-85 years with renal cell carcinoma.

This rearrangement joins TRBV9 to TRBJ1-4; no reliable D call. V shed 0 bases and J shed 0 bases, with 6 bases lying between them. The CDR3 loop spans 15 amino acids. Germline V lookup: CDR1 SGDLS, CDR2 YYNGEE. The DNA for the CDR3 is TGTGCCAGCAGCGTAGATGCTACAACTAATGAAAAACTGTTTTTT. Translation: CASSVDATTNEKLFF.

The chain uses TRBV28 and TRBJ1-6; the D is unclear. V lost 8 bases to trimming and J lost 0 bases, with 14 bases between them. The germline gives CDR1 MDHEN, CDR2 SYDVKM. The CDR3 has 16 residues. CDR3 sequence reads: CASWFRRSSYNSPLHF. For the CDR3, the DNA is TGTGCCAGCTGGTTTAGACGGAGCTCCTATAATTCACCCCTCCACTTT.

The V and J genes are TRBV4-1 and TRBJ1-2, with D possibly matching TRBD1 (6 bases). The germline V and J ends were trimmed by 4 bases and 0 bases, with 18 bases remaining between them. The CDR3 contains 17 residues. CDR1 is MGHRA and CDR2 is YSYEKL in the germline V gene. CDR3 sequence: CASSLRIQGKANYGYTF. The CDR3 nucleotides are TGCGCCAGCAGCCTACGCATCCAGGGGAAAGCTAACTATGGCTACACCTTC.

The chain couples TRBV9 to TRBJ2-7, with D uncertain. The CDR3 loop spans 13 amino acids. The germline CDR1 and CDR2 sequences are SGDLS and YYNGEE. Deletions cut 0 bases from V and 2 bases from J, with 6 bases between. The CDR3 is CASSVAGPYEQYF. CDR3 nucleotides: TGTGCCAGCAGCGTAGCGGGTCCCTACGAGCAGTACTTC.

V gene TRBV6-1 combines with J gene TRBJ2-2; no reliable D call. Germline lookup yields CDR1 MNHNS and CDR2 SASEGT. The CDR3 consists of 14 residues. V lost 8 bases to trimming and J lost 4 bases, with 14 bases between them. DNA for the CDR3: TGTGCCAGCCTACCAGGACCTCGCACCGGGGAGCTGTTTTTT. Its translation is CASLPGPRTGELFF.

The chain uses TRBV11-3 and TRBJ2-1, with 13 bases aligning to TRBD2. This CDR3 spans 14 amino acids. The V and J ends lost 5 bases and 8 bases, in that order; junction bases with no gene match: 3. The germline CDR1 and CDR2 sequences are SGHNT and YENEEA. This chain's CDR3 is CASSETSGGHEQFF. The CDR3 DNA reads as TGTGCCAGCAGCGAGACTAGCGGGGGGCATGAGCAGTTCTTC. Using reference TRBV11-3 and TRBJ2-1 for the parts outside the CDR3, the full variable domain is EAGVVQSPRYKIIEKKQPVAFWCNPISGHNTLYWYLQNLGQGPELLIRYENEEAVDDSQLPKDRFSAERLKGVDSTLKIQPAELGDSAVYLCASSETSGGHEQFFGPGTRLTVL.

This chain uses TRBV4-1 with TRBJ1-1, with a possible D match to TRBD1 (6 bases). This CDR3 has 14 residues. Trimming cost V 5 bases and J 1 base, with 11 bases left between them. Per germline, CDR1 MGHRA and CDR2 YSYEKL. CDR3 sequence: CASSYPDRNTEAFF. In DNA, the CDR3 is TGCGCCAGCAGCTACCCGGACAGGAACACTGAAGCTTTCTTT.

The gene calls are TRBV5-8 and TRBJ2-5, with D perhaps TRBD2 (6 bases). V shed 1 base and J shed 5 bases, with 15 bases lying between them. The CDR3 is 15 amino acids. Germline CDR1 is SGHTS and CDR2 is YDEGEE. The CDR3 reads CASSLLSGVSETQYF. CDR3 nucleotide sequence: TGTGCCAGCAGCTTGCTATCGGGGGTTTCGGAGACCCAGTACTTC.